A selection of T cell receptor beta chains follows, all from one sample in a study of blood T cell repertoires in COVID-19. Sequenced by immunoSEQ multiplex PCR; TCRdb stores in-frame clones only, minus some. The sample has 150,000 to 200,000 clones, 84% seen once. Material for sequencing was peripheral blood. These receptors all come from a woman of 80 years or more with acute or convalescent COVID-19. Each CDR3 is given without its conserved first and last residue. Each record gives: V gene, CDR3 protein.

TRBV9	ASSARQGVNYGYT
TRBV2	ASSAGQGNEQY
TRBV5-6	ASSSHRGGTF
TRBV6-7	ASSYSMGQGVEKLF
TRBV19	ASSPDRSGGYT
TRBV6-2/TRBV6-3	ASSFPISSYEQY
TRBV27	ASSKTEGNYGYT
TRBV30	AWMTGGETQY
TRBV10-3	AISGPTKDGYT
TRBV6-2/TRBV6-3	ASSYVRGAQY
TRBV30	AWSLGNTEAF
TRBV27	ASSLFGTGISYGYT